This is a list of T cell receptor beta chains from one sample in a study of PD-L1 blockade in urothelial cancer. Libraries were prepared by immunoSEQ multiplex PCR; TCRdb keeps only in-frame clonotypes and omits some of them. The top ten hold approximately 15% of the sample, which has about 53,000 clones, around 88% seen once. Material: PBMCs, obtained around atezolizumab (anti-PD-L1) treatment. Receptor source: an older woman with urothelial cancer. CDR3s include the opening cysteine and the closing phenylalanine or tryptophan. A D gene is named only where the DNA matches it firmly. Clone size is given for some rows only: seen once, a few or many times, or a class if the clone is expanded.

>NA|TRBV10-1|NA|TRBJ2-2
CASSESWYGTNTGELFF
TGCGCCAGCAGTGAGTCGTGGTACGGTACGAACACCGGGGAGCTGTTTTTT
>NA|TRBV7-9|NA|TRBJ2-7
CASSPRSYEQYF
TGTGCCAGCAGCCCCCGGTCTTACGAGCAGTACTTC
>NA|TRBV7-8|NA|TRBJ2-5
CASSSRRSQETQYF
TGTGCCAGCAGCTCAAGGCGGAGCCAAGAGACCCAGTACTTC
>NA|TRBV7-2|TRBD1|TRBJ1-5
CASSFTAGGPRGSNQPQHF
TGTGCCAGCAGCTTCACTGCAGGGGGCCCCAGAGGGAGCAATCAGCCCCAGCATTTT
>NA|TRBV10-3|TRBD1|TRBJ1-1
CAIRGRGPTEAFF
TGTGCCATCAGGGGCAGGGGGCCCACTGAAGCTTTCTTT
>NA|TRBV29-1|TRBD2|TRBJ2-2
CSVGPSGRGTGELFF
TGCAGCGTGGGCCCTAGCGGGAGAGGCACCGGGGAGCTGTTTTTT
>few|TRBV9|NA|TRBJ2-2
CASSRTGELFF
TGTGCCAGTTCGAGGACCGGGGAGCTGTTTTTT
>once|TRBV7-2|NA|TRBJ2-5
CASSSDWPATQYF
TGTGCCAGCAGCTCCGACTGGCCGGCGACCCAGTACTTC
>NA|TRBV4-1|NA|TRBJ2-1
CASSQAGGRGEQFF
TGCGCCAGCAGCCAGGCCGGGGGGCGGGGTGAGCAGTTCTTC
>NA|TRBV14|NA|TRBJ2-4
CASSQVGAYNIQYF
TGTGCCAGCAGCCAGGTGGGAGCCTACAACATTCAGTACTTC
>once|TRBV7-8|NA|TRBJ2-2
CASSRKRTGELFF
TGTGCCAGCAGCCGAAAGAGGACCGGGGAGCTGTTTTTT
>NA|TRBV18|NA|TRBJ1-2
CASSRRSLNYGYTF
TGTGCCAGCTCAAGGAGGTCCCTCAACTATGGCTACACCTTC
>few|TRBV5-1|NA|TRBJ2-1
CASSLAAGSGGNEQFF
TGCGCCAGCAGCTTGGCTGCGGGAAGTGGTGGCAATGAGCAGTTCTTC
>few|TRBV5-1|NA|TRBJ2-7
CASSLLGGGGYEQYF
TGCGCCAGCAGCTTGCTTGGGGGCGGGGGCTACGAGCAGTACTTC
>NA|TRBV27|TRBD2|TRBJ2-7
CASSWEGGSLSYEQYF
TGTGCCAGCAGTTGGGAGGGAGGTTCTCTCTCCTACGAGCAGTACTTC
>NA|TRBV5-1|TRBD1|TRBJ2-7
CASSLRGTGQGFYEQYF
TGCGCCAGCAGCTTGAGGGGGACGGGACAGGGATTCTACGAGCAGTACTTC
>once|TRBV18|TRBD1|TRBJ2-7
CASSPGTGPYEQYF
TGTGCCAGCTCACCCGGGACAGGACCCTACGAGCAGTACTTC
>NA|TRBV2|TRBD1|TRBJ1-1
CASSERDRDKAFF
TGTGCCAGCAGTGAAAGGGACAGGGACAAGGCTTTCTTT
>NA|TRBV15|NA|TRBJ1-1
CATSRDKVPGWVTEAFF
TGTGCCACCAGCAGAGATAAGGTTCCGGGGTGGGTCACTGAAGCTTTCTTT
>NA|TRBV9|NA|TRBJ2-5
CASSPKLGRGGQETQYF
TGTGCCAGCAGCCCAAAGCTAGGGCGGGGAGGACAAGAGACCCAGTACTTC
>NA|TRBV6-5|TRBD1|TRBJ2-3
CASSYRGTGYTDTQYF
TGTGCCAGCAGTTACCGCGGGACAGGGTACACAGATACGCAGTATTTT
>NA|TRBV28|NA|TRBJ2-7
CASSLRNGYEQYF
TGTGCCAGCAGTTTGCGGAACGGCTACGAGCAGTACTTC
>NA|TRBV19|TRBD1|TRBJ1-2
CASSIDRRGRGGYTF
TGTGCCAGTAGTATAGATCGAAGGGGGCGCGGTGGCTACACCTTC
>NA|TRBV25-1|TRBD1|TRBJ2-3
CASSEWDRGKDTQYF
TGTGCCAGCAGTGAATGGGACAGGGGGAAAGATACGCAGTATTTT
>NA|TRBV5-1|NA|TRBJ2-1
CASSVGGISSYNEQFF
TGCGCCAGCAGCGTCGGGGGTATCAGCTCCTACAATGAGCAGTTCTTC
>NA|TRBV6-4|TRBD1|TRBJ1-1
CASSPGQDNTEAFF
TGTGCCAGCAGTCCGGGACAGGATAACACTGAAGCTTTCTTT
>NA|TRBV18|NA|TRBJ1-1
CASSPPTTPNTEAFF
TGTGCCAGCTCACCACCAACGACACCCAACACTGAAGCTTTCTTT
>NA|TRBV7-9|NA|TRBJ2-7
CASSLEDWNEQYF
TGTGCCAGCAGCTTAGAAGACTGGAACGAGCAGTACTTC
>NA|TRBV27|TRBD2|TRBJ2-2
CASMGQTSGPNTGELFF
TGTGCCAGCATGGGGCAAACTAGCGGGCCGAACACCGGGGAGCTGTTTTTT
>NA|TRBV4-3|TRBD2|TRBJ2-1
CASSQEESRASGNYNEQFF
TGCGCCAGCAGCCAAGAAGAGAGTCGGGCTAGCGGGAACTACAATGAGCAGTTCTTC